Here is one T cell receptor (beta chain) with its context. What it binds is not known. The data were taken from a study of CD8+CD57+ T cells in acquired aplastic anemia. Overall study: Sorted CD4+ and CD8+ cells yielded 3 to 3.5 ug of DNA on average.

Using genomic DNA as the template, TCR beta VDJ and CDR3 profiling was carried out. MiXCR, applied by TCRdb to the reads, yields one record per CDR3 protein. The table has roughly 240,000 distinct CDR3 sequences, approximately 45% seen once. Selection for sequencing was limited to patients who had shown CD8+CD57+ cell expansion by flow cytometry. Acquired aplastic anemia of severe grade affected all patients. Receipt of therapy had not occurred in any patient by the time of blood sampling. Overall study findings and caveats: Statistical testing detected no significant gap in CD8+ Simpson's diversity between patients and controls.

CDR1 and CDR2 from the germline V gene are MNHEY and SVGAGI. The CDR3 is made up of 15 amino acids. V lost 11 bases, J lost 9 bases, and 26 bases lay in between. This clonotype was obtained from a human donor with aplastic anemia. The J gene is TRBJ1-3, the V gene TRBV6-5, with D tentatively TRBD1 (6 bases). Sequenced input: sorted CD4+, CD8+, or CD8+CD57+ T cells (not recorded which) from PBMCs. Written as DNA, the CDR3 is TGTGCCGGCAACTCGATAAGACAGGAGAAGGGCACCATATATTTT. Amino acids: CAGNSIRQEKGTIYF.